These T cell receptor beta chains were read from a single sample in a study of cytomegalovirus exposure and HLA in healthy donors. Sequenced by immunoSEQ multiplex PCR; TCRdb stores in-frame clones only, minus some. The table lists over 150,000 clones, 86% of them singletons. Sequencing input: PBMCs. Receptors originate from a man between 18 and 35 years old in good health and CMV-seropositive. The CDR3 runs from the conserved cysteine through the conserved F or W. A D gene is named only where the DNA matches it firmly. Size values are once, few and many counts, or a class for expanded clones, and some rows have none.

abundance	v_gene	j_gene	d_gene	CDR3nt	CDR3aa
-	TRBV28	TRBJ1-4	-	TGTGCCAGCACTCTGGGGGGTGGGGGTAATGAAAAACTGTTTTTT	CASTLGGGGNEKLFF
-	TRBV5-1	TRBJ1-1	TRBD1	TGCGCCAGCAGCCAGACAGGGTTCACTGAAGCTTTCTTT	CASSQTGFTEAFF
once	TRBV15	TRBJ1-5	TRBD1	TGTGCCACCAGCGCCCACCGGGACAGGGGGCACAATCAGCCCCAGCATTTT	CATSAHRDRGHNQPQHF
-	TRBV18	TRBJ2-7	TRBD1	TGTGCCAGCTCACAAAGGGACAGACAGAACTACGAGCAGTACTTC	CASSQRDRQNYEQYF
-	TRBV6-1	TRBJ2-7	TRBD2	TGTGCCAGCAGTGGAGCCGGACTAGCGGCCTCCTACGAGCAGTACTTC	CASSGAGLAASYEQYF
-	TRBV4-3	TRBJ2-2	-	TGCGCCAGCAGCCAGGAACAGACGAACACCGGGGAGCTGTTTTTT	CASSQEQTNTGELFF
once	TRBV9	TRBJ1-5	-	TGTGCCAGCAGCGTAGGAGGGCCGAGTAGCAATCAGCCCCAGCATTTT	CASSVGGPSSNQPQHF
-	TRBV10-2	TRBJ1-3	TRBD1	TGCGCCAGCATAGGAGGACAGGGCGCCTCTGGAAACACCATATATTTT	CASIGGQGASGNTIYF
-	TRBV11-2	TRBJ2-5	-	TGTGCCAGCAGTCTTAAAGAGACCCAGTACTTC	CASSLKETQYF
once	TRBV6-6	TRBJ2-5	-	TGTGCCAGCAGTTACTCGATCGGGAAGGAGACCCAGTACTTC	CASSYSIGKETQYF
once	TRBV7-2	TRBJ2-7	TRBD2	TGTGCCAGCAGCTTAGCGCCTAGCGGGAGAGGCGACGAGCAGTACTTC	CASSLAPSGRGDEQYF
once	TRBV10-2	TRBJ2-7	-	TGCGCCAGCAGTGAGTCGAGGGTCAGAAAATACGAGCAGTACTTC	CASSESRVRKYEQYF
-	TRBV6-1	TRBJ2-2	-	TGTGCCAGCAGTGCTAGGGACACTAACACCGGGGAGCTGTTTTTT	CASSARDTNTGELFF
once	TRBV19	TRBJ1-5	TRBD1	TGTGCCAGTAGTGGACAGGTCAATCAGCCCCAGCATTTT	CASSGQVNQPQHF
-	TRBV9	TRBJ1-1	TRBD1	TGTGCCAGCAGCGCTGGGGGGACAGGGTTGAACACTGAAGCTTTCTTT	CASSAGGTGLNTEAFF
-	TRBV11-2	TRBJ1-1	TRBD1	TGTGCCAGGACAGGGGCGTATGGATCTGAAGCTTTCTTT	CARTGAYGSEAFF
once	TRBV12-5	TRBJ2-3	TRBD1	TGTGCTAGTGTCAGGACAGGGGTGACAGATACGCAGTATTTT	CASVRTGVTDTQYF
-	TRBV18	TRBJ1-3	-	TGTGCCAGCTCAAAAACGGGGGACACCATATATTTT	CASSKTGDTIYF
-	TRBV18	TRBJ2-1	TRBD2	TGTGCCAGCTCATTATCGACTAGCATTAACTACAATGAGCAGTTCTTC	CASSLSTSINYNEQFF
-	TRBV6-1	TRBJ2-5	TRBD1	TGTGCCAGCAGTCCCGGGACAGGGGGATCAGAGACCCAGTACTTC	CASSPGTGGSETQYF
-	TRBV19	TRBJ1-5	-	TGTGCCAGTAGTATAGCTGTACAGGGCGATCAGCCCCAGCATTTT	CASSIAVQGDQPQHF
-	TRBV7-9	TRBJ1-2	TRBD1	TGTGCCAGCAGCCCTATGGACAGGGAACATGGCTACACCTTC	CASSPMDREHGYTF
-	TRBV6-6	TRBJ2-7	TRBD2	TGTGCCAGCAGTTACTCGATTAGCGGGTCATACGAGCAGTACTTC	CASSYSISGSYEQYF
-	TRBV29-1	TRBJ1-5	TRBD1	TGCAGCGTTCTCGAGACAGGGCCAAATCAGCCCCAGCATTTT	CSVLETGPNQPQHF
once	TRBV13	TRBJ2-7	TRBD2	TGTGCCAGCAGCTTAGGACCGGGACTAGGGTACGAGCAGTACTTC	CASSLGPGLGYEQYF